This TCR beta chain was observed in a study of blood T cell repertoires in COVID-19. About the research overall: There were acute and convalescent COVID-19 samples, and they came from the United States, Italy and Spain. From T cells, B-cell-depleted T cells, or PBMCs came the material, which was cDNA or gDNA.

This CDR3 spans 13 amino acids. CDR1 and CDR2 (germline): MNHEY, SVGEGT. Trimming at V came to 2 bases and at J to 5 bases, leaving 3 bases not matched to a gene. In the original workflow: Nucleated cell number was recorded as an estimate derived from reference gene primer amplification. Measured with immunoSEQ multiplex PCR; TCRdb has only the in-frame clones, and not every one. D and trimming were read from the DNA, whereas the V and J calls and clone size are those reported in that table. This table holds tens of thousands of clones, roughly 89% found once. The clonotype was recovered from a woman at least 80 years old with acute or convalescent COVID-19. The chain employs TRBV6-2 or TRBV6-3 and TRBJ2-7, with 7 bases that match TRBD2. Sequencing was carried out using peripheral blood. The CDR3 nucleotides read TGTGCCAGCAGTTACGTAGCGGGTAACGAGCAGTACGTC. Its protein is CASSYVAGNEQYV.